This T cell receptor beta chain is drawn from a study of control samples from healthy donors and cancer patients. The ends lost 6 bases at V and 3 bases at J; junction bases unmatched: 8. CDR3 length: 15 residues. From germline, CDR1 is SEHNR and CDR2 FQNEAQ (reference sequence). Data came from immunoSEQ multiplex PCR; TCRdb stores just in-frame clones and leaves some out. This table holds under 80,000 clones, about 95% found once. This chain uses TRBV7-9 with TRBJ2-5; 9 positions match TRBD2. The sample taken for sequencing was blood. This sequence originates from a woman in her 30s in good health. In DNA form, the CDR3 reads TGTGCCAGCAGTGGTCGACGACTAGCGGAAGAGACCCAGTACTTC. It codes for CASSGRRLAEETQYF.